This section outlines one T cell receptor (beta chain) sequence together with its context. The data are from a study of blood T cell repertoires in COVID-19. Looking at the study overall: T cells, B-cell-depleted T cells, or PBMCs provided the cDNA or gDNA that served as material.

Generated by immunoSEQ multiplex PCR, the TCRdb table keeps only in-frame clones and is missing some. The sample lists 200,000 or so clones; approximately 87% were seen once. Unmatched junction bases numbered 7, after V lost 5 bases and J lost 2 bases. Per germline, CDR1 SGHAT and CDR2 FQNNGV. The CDR3 loop spans 18 amino acids. The receptor's source is a woman between 50 and 59 years old with acute or convalescent COVID-19. The rearrangement joins TRBV11-2 to TRBJ2-2, with TRBD2 identical over 14 bases. Material: peripheral blood. The DNA for the CDR3 is TGTGCCAGCAGCGTAGGGGGACTAGCGGGGGTTAACACCGGGGAGCTGTTTTTT. It encodes CASSVGGLAGVNTGELFF. Together with reference TRBV11-2 and TRBJ2-2, the CDR3 gives the full variable domain: EAGVAQSPRYKIIEKRQSVAFWCNPISGHATLYWYQQILGQGPKLLIQFQNNGVVDDSQLPKDRFSAERLKGVDSTLKIQPAKLEDSAVYLCASSVGGLAGVNTGELFFGEGSRLTVL.